This section outlines one T cell receptor (beta chain) sequence together with its context. What it binds is not known. Sequencing was performed with immunoSEQ multiplex PCR; in TCRdb, only in-frame clones are kept and a portion is missing. This table has about 80,000 clones, approximately 83% appearing once. The sample is drawn from a study of T cell responses to AZD1222 COVID-19 vaccine. Whole-study results and caveats: Regions left unmutated in variants are reportedly the target of nearly half of spike-specific TCRs.

V dropped 0 bases and J dropped 5; count of bases not matched to a gene: 4. The CDR3 contains 15 residues. Germline CDR1 SGHVS, CDR2 FNYEAQ. Sample: peripheral blood, taken 28 days after the second AZD1222 dose. The rearrangement joins TRBV7-6 to TRBJ2-5, with TRBD2 matching 9 bases. This clonotype was obtained from an adult who received the AZD1222 COVID-19 vaccine. CDR3 coding DNA: TGTGCCAGCAGCTTAGCGCGCGGGGGGGTCGAGACCCAGTACTTC. Residues: CASSLARGGVETQYF.